The 15 T cell receptor beta chains listed next were all sequenced from one sample in a study of blood T cell repertoires in COVID-19. Sequenced by immunoSEQ multiplex PCR; TCRdb stores in-frame clones only, minus some. Among roughly 100,000 clones listed, around nine tenths were seen once. The sample was peripheral blood. The receptor set was obtained from a human donor in a cohort sampled during active COVID-19.

The chain has TRBV19 and TRBJ1-4; no reliable D call. CDR1 is LNHDA and CDR2 is SQIVND in the germline V gene (reference sequence). V was pared by 3 bases and J by 4 bases, with 9 bases between. The CDR3 length is 14 residues. The CDR3 protein is CASSIGKINEKLFF. The CDR3 DNA is TGTGCCAGTAGTATCGGGAAAATTAATGAAAAACTGTTTTTT.

The V and J genes are TRBV18 and TRBJ2-1; perhaps TRBD2 as D (5 bases). V lost 3 bases to trimming and J lost 8 bases, with 14 bases between them. Germline lookup yields CDR1 KGHSH and CDR2 LQKENI. The length of the CDR3 is 14 residues. The CDR3 loop reads CASSPERYVDEQFF. CDR3 sequence (DNA): TGTGCCAGCTCACCGGAGCGGTACGTTGATGAGCAGTTCTTC.

The rearrangement joins TRBV5-1 to TRBJ1-3, with TRBD1 as a possible D gene (6 bases). V lost 5 bases, J lost 0 bases, and 12 bases lay in between. Looked up from germline, CDR1 is SGHRS and CDR2 is YFSETQ. The CDR3 consists of 15 residues. CDR3 amino acids: CASSPTGISGNTIYF. The DNA for the CDR3 is TGCGCCAGCAGTCCTACAGGGATCTCTGGAAACACCATATATTTT. Looking up the rest from reference TRBV5-1 and TRBJ1-3 gives the full variable domain: KAGVTQTPRYLIKTRGQQVTLSCSPISGHRSVSWYQQTPGQGLQFLFEYFSETQRNKGNFPGRFSGRQFSNSRSEMNVSTLELGDSALYLCASSPTGISGNTIYFGEGSWLTVV.

Here the CDR3 reads CATASGTGPYEQYF. The CDR3 region has the DNA TGCGCCACCGCATCCGGGACAGGGCCCTACGAGCAGTACTTC. This chain joins TRBV5-1 and TRBJ2-7; TRBD1 aligns across 9 bases. The CDR3 runs 14 residues. Unmatched junction bases numbered 9, after V lost 9 bases and J lost 2 bases. Germline V gene sequence: CDR1 SGHRS, CDR2 YFSETQ.

The chain combines TRBV11-2 with TRBJ1-2, with TRBD1 identical over 9 bases. Per germline, CDR1 SGHAT and CDR2 FQNNGV. V lost 1 base to trimming and J lost 4 bases; unmatched junction nucleotides: 4. The CDR3 loop spans 15 amino acids. CDR3 in DNA: TGTGCCAGCAGCTTAGGCCCGGGACAGGGCTATGGCTACACCTTC. Its translation is CASSLGPGQGYGYTF.

The CDR3 here is CASSQTGTPNTGELFF. The CDR3 region has the DNA TGTGCCAGCAGTCAAACCGGGACACCCAACACCGGGGAGCTGTTTTTT. The chain links TRBV6-4 to TRBJ2-2; D might be TRBD1 (6 bases). Per germline, CDR1 MRHNA and CDR2 SNTAGT. This CDR3 is built from 16 residues. Trimming stripped 5 bases from V and 2 bases from J, with 15 bases between.

The chain joins TRBV6-1 to TRBJ1-2; 9 bases agree with TRBD1. Germline V CDR1 and CDR2: MNHNS, SASEGT. The trim removed 2 bases at V and 4 bases at J, leaving 11 bases unmatched. The CDR3 is 17 residues long. The CDR3 protein is CASSERTGGGSGYGYTF. CDR3 bases: TGTGCCAGCAGTGAACGAACAGGGGGCGGGAGTGGCTATGGCTACACCTTC.

The table lists this clone with a count of one. The chain has TRBV18 and TRBJ2-7, with TRBD2 matching over 7 bases. The J segment lost 4 bases and the V segment lost 2 bases, leaving 2 bases of the junction unmatched. Germline V gene data show CDR1 as KGHSH and CDR2 as LQKENI. The CDR3 extends over 13 amino acids. CDR3 loop: CASSPGEGYEQYF. The CDR3 DNA reads as TGTGCCAGCTCACCAGGGGAGGGTTACGAGCAGTACTTC.

The chain is built from TRBV6-4 and TRBJ1-6; perhaps TRBD1 as D (5 bases). This CDR3 spans 14 amino acids. Germline assignment: CDR1 MRHNA and CDR2 SNTAGT. Trimming left V 3 bases short and J 7 bases short, with 10 bases between. CDR3 region: CASSEPGGNSPLHF. CDR3 DNA: TGTGCCAGCAGTGAACCCGGGGGGAATTCACCCCTCCACTTT.

This clone is a singleton in its sample. This rearrangement joins TRBV29-1 to TRBJ1-3; D might be TRBD1 (5 bases). The CDR3 runs 14 residues. Germline V gives CDR1 SQVTM, CDR2 ANQGSEA. V dropped 4 bases and J dropped 0 bases, with 10 bases sitting between them. The CDR3 coding sequence is TGCAGCGTTGGCGGACAACACTCTGGAAACACCATATATTTT. Its protein product is CSVGGQHSGNTIYF. Full variable domain (outside the CDR3, taken from reference TRBV29-1 and TRBJ1-3): SAVISQKPSRDICQRGTSLTIQCQVDSQVTMMFWYRQQPGQSLTLIATANQGSEATYESGFVIDKFPISRPNLTFSTLTVSNMSPEDSSIYLCSVGGQHSGNTIYFGEGSWLTVV.

The chain recombines TRBV6-6 with TRBJ2-1, with TRBD2 matching over 14 bases. In germline, CDR1 is MNHNY, CDR2 SVGAGI (reference sequence). The CDR3 contains 16 residues. J gave up 7 bases and V 3 bases, and 5 bases lay outside the gene matches. The CDR3 region is CASSYPRTSGRNEQFF. The CDR3 coding sequence is TGTGCCAGCAGTTATCCCCGGACTAGCGGGAGGAATGAGCAGTTCTTC.

The chain employs TRBV21-1 and TRBJ2-1; the listed D gene, TRBD1, was not tested against the DNA. TRBV21-1 counts as a pseudogene. CDR3 length: 13 residues. CDR3 amino acids: CASGIIRGYEQFF. The CDR3 region has the DNA TGTGCCAGCGGGATTATCAGGGGGTATGAGCAGTTCTTC.

This clone has more than one count but fewer than ten. The chain combines TRBV12-3 or TRBV12-4 with TRBJ1-1; D call uncertain. The CDR3 consists of 13 residues. V lost 3 bases and J lost 2, with 7 bases in between. The CDR3 nucleotides are TGTGCCAGCAGTTTTGGCCTTAACACTGAAGCTTTCTTT. Residues: CASSFGLNTEAFF.

The CDR3 region is CASSLDRVWANYGYTF. As DNA, the CDR3 is TGTGCCAGCAGCTTGGACAGGGTCTGGGCTAACTATGGCTACACCTTC. The chain employs TRBV5-6 and TRBJ1-2, with D maybe TRBD1 (6 bases). The CDR3 totals 16 residues. Trimming removed 0 bases from V and 0 bases from J, with 12 bases in between. CDR1 and CDR2 (germline): SGHDT, YYEEEE.

The CDR3 spells CASSPLQTGEYF. The CDR3, as DNA: TGTGCCAGCTCACCACTGCAGACAGGGGAGTACTTC. The gene calls are TRBV18 and TRBJ2-5, with TRBD1 matching over 8 bases. The V segment lost 1 base and the J segment 12 bases; nucleotides outside the gene matches: 4. The CDR3 has 12 residues. CDR1 and CDR2 from the germline V gene are KGHSH and LQKENI.